Shown below are 21 T cell receptor beta chains from a single sample sequenced in a study of T cells in Graves' hyperthyroidism and ophthalmopathy. It was RNA transcripts that yielded the amplified TCR beta CDR3 regions. TCR CDR3 underwent first-round RT-PCR with the HTBI primer set. TCRdb re-called the multiplex PCR reads through MiXCR, storing one row per CDR3 protein. The sample records around 400,000 distinct CDR3 sequences, about 25% being singletons. Material: blood. The origin of the receptors is a man aged 50 to 59 with Graves' hyperthyroidism.

This chain joins TRBV9 and TRBJ2-7; D remains ambiguous. Germline V gene sequence: CDR1 SGDLS, CDR2 YYNGEE. The CDR3 extends over 15 amino acids. The V end lost 3 bases, the J end lost 1 base, and 14 bases lay between the germline ends. CDR3 loop: CASSAFTEFSYEQYF. For the CDR3, the DNA is TGTGCCAGCAGCGCATTCACGGAGTTTTCCTACGAGCAGTACTTC.

CDR3 DNA sequence: TGTGCCAGCAGCTCGGACTGGGGGGGCGGGGAGCAGTACTTC. As protein: CASSSDWGGGEQYF. This rearrangement joins TRBV3-1 to TRBJ2-7, with D tentatively TRBD2 (7 bases). The V gene's germline CDR1 is LGHDT and CDR2 YNNKEL (reference sequence). The CDR3 runs to 14 residues. V lost 5 bases and J lost 7, with 18 bases in between.

This clonotype was recorded at least ten times. The chain combines TRBV2 with TRBJ1-5; a weak D match, TRBD1 (6 bases). Germline loops: CDR1 SNHLY, CDR2 FYNNEI. The CDR3 totals 13 residues. V lost 6 bases and J lost 4, with 10 bases in between. The CDR3 reads CASRAGVNQPQHF. The CDR3 region has the DNA TGTGCCAGCAGGGCAGGGGTTAATCAGCCCCAGCATTTT.

The genes are TRBV19 and TRBJ1-1, with 9 bases lining up with TRBD1. The CDR3 has 17 residues. The ends lost 7 bases at V and 0 bases at J; junction bases unmatched: 12. CDR1 is LNHDA and CDR2 is SQIVND in the germline V gene (reference sequence). In DNA form, the CDR3 reads TGTGCCAGTAAACGCACCGGGACAGGGATCATGAACACTGAAGCTTTCTTT. It encodes CASKRTGTGIMNTEAFF.

The chain recombines TRBV20-1 with TRBJ1-2, with 8 bases lining up with TRBD1. This CDR3 region has 14 residues. V gave up 1 base and J gave up 6 bases; unmatched junction bases: 7. Germline lookup yields CDR1 DFQATT and CDR2 SNEGSKA (reference sequence). For the CDR3, the DNA is TGCAGTGCTAGAGGCCATTCGACAGGGGATGGCTACACCTTC. Translating gives CSARGHSTGDGYTF.

This clonotype turned up a few times. This rearrangement joins TRBV30 to TRBJ1-4; 7 nucleotides line up with TRBD1. This CDR3 spans 16 amino acids. V trimming: 2 bases; J trimming: 0 bases; junction bases outside the gene matches: 6. CDR1 GTSNPN and CDR2 SVGIG come from the germline V gene (reference sequence). For the CDR3, the DNA is TGTGCCTGGAGTCCCTGGGACAGAACAACTAATGAAAAACTGTTTTTT. It translates to CAWSPWDRTTNEKLFF.

This clonotype was seen a few times. The rearrangement uses TRBV5-1 and TRBJ2-2; D uncertain. The CDR3 has 13 amino acids. V lost 2 bases and J 2 bases, leaving 4 bases between the germline ends. CDR1 is SGHRS, CDR2 YFSETQ, per germline. CDR3 sequence (DNA): TGCGCCAGCAGCTTCGGTAACACCGGGGAGCTGTTTTTT. Its translation is CASSFGNTGELFF.

As regards this clonotype: This may stem from a read error, because a much larger clone lies one nucleotide away. The genes are TRBV11-1 and TRBJ2-3; D might be TRBD2 (6 bases). Per germline, CDR1 SGHAT and CDR2 FQDESV (reference sequence). The CDR3 is made up of 18 amino acids. V gave up 2 bases and J gave up 7 bases, with 25 bases separating them. CDR3 loop: CASSLNGDGLGGIYTQYF. The CDR3, as DNA: TGTGCCAGCAGCTTAAACGGAGACGGACTCGGGGGTATTTATACGCAGTATTTT.

This clonotype was counted between two and nine times. A much larger clone is a single base away; this may be a read error. The CDR3 ends on some other residue instead of the conserved phenylalanine or tryptophan, so this is likely a read error. The CDR3 nucleotides read TGCAGTGCTGTAGCGGGAGGGACGGGCGATGAGCAGTTCCTC. Protein sequence: CSAVAGGTGDEQFL. The chain combines TRBV20-1 with TRBJ2-1; TRBD2 matches at 11 bases. J gave up 8 bases and V 5 bases, and 8 bases lay outside the gene matches. CDR1 is DFQATT and CDR2 is SNEGSKA in the germline V gene (reference sequence). CDR3 length: 14 residues.

The chain employs TRBV19 and TRBJ2-7, with D perhaps matching TRBD2 (5 bases). With the DNA end fitting TRBJ2-1 better, the J assignment may be wrong. The CDR3 spans 15 residues. The germline CDR1 and CDR2 sequences are LNHDA and SQIVND (reference sequence). The CDR3 bases are TGTGCCAGTAGTACTCCGGGATCCCGATACAATGAGCAGTTCTTC. As protein: CASSTPGSRYNEQFF.

Of note for this clonotype: One base away lies a much larger clone, so this may be a sequencing read error. The missing conserved phenylalanine or tryptophan at the end of this CDR3 makes a read error likely. No DNA is shown, since the ends of the CDR3 on it are uncertain; the CDR3 is the one TCRdb lists. The chain is built from TRBV27 and TRBJ1-1; TRBD1, as called in the table, went unchecked against the DNA. The CDR3 spans 18 residues, counting both ends. CDR1 and CDR2 from the germline V gene are MNHEY and SMNVEV (reference sequence). CDR3 region: CASSSSNPGQGWVTEAFV.

The sample holds a few counts of this clonotype. The chain has TRBV7-8 and TRBJ1-5; TRBD1 matches at 11 bases. J lost 1 base, V lost 1 base, and 0 bases had no gene match. The germline V gene has CDR1 SGHVS and CDR2 FQNEAQ. This CDR3 is built from 16 residues. For the CDR3, the DNA is TGTGCCAGCAGCTTAGGGGACAGGGGGAGCAATCAGCCCCAGCATTTT. Translated: CASSLGDRGSNQPQHF. Using reference TRBV7-8 and TRBJ1-5 for the parts outside the CDR3, the full variable domain is GAGVSQSPRYKVAKRGQDVALRCDPISGHVSLFWYQQALGQGPEFLTYFQNEAQLDKSGLPSDRFFAERPEGSVSTLKIQRTQQEDSAVYLCASSLGDRGSNQPQHFGDGTRLSIL.

The rearrangement joins TRBV19 to TRBJ2-3; D possibly uses TRBD1 or TRBD2 (5 bases each). V lost 7 bases to trimming and J lost 4 bases, with 15 bases between them. Germline CDR1 LNHDA, CDR2 SQIVND (reference sequence). The CDR3 extends over 14 amino acids. This chain's CDR3 is CASKFRDGADTQYF. In DNA form, the CDR3 reads TGTGCCAGTAAATTCCGGGACGGCGCAGATACGCAGTATTTT. The full variable domain, rest sourced from reference TRBV19 and TRBJ2-3, is DGGITQSPKYLFRKEGQNVTLSCEQNLNHDAMYWYRQDPGQGLRLIYYSQIVNDFQKGDIAEGYSVSREKKESFPLTVTSAQKNPTAFYLCASKFRDGADTQYFGPGTRLTVL.

This clonotype was seen more than once but under ten times. The chain has TRBV29-1 and TRBJ1-1, with D perhaps matching TRBD1 (6 bases). Trimming shortened V by 5 bases and J by 5 bases, and 15 bases separated the two germline ends. The CDR3 is made up of 13 amino acids. Germline lookup yields CDR1 SQVTM and CDR2 ANQGSEA. The CDR3 bases are TGCAGCGTTTTGCGGGGGGGCGGGACTGAAGCTTTCTTT. Translating it yields CSVLRGGGTEAFF.

This clonotype was counted ten times or more. The chain combines TRBV7-2 with TRBJ1-2; perhaps TRBD1 as D (6 bases). Germline V gene data show CDR1 as SGHTA and CDR2 as FQGNSA. This CDR3 region has 14 residues. Trimming shortened V by 4 bases and J by 4 bases, and 13 bases separated the two germline ends. The CDR3 coding sequence is TGTGCCAGCAGCTCCGCCGGGACACGCTATGGCTACACCTTC. Protein: CASSSAGTRYGYTF. Using reference TRBV7-2 and TRBJ1-2 for the parts outside the CDR3, the full variable domain is GAGVSQSPSNKVTEKGKDVELRCDPISGHTALYWYRQSLGQGLEFLIYFQGNSAPDKSGLPSDRFSAERTGGSVSTLTIQRTQQEDSAVYLCASSSAGTRYGYTFGSGTRLTVV.

This clonotype came up many times. The genes are TRBV28 and TRBJ1-1, with D uncertain. Germline V gives CDR1 MDHEN, CDR2 SYDVKM. Trimming removed 10 bases from V and 0 bases from J, with 6 bases in between. CDR3 length: 11 residues. This CDR3 reads CATILNTEAFF. The CDR3 bases are TGTGCCACCATACTGAACACTGAAGCTTTCTTT. The full variable domain, with the rest looked up from reference TRBV28 and TRBJ1-1, is DVKVTQSSRYLVKRTGEKVFLECVQDMDHENMFWYRQDPGLGLRLIYFSYDVKMKEKGDIPEGYSVSREKKERFSLILESASTNQTSMYLCATILNTEAFFGQGTRLTVV.

A few counts support this clonotype. This rearrangement joins TRBV27 to TRBJ1-2; D possibly corresponds to TRBD1 (5 bases). The V and J ends lost 0 bases and 8 bases respectively, with 16 bases between them. CDR3 length: 15 amino acids. Germline CDR1 MNHEY, CDR2 SMNVEV (reference sequence). In nucleotides, the CDR3 is TGTGCCAGCAGTTTATCGGAGGAAGGGACGGGGGGCTACACCTTC. Translation: CASSLSEEGTGGYTF.

This clonotype was seen a handful of times. The chain joins TRBV20-1 to TRBJ2-1; TRBD2 agrees at 7 bases. This CDR3 comprises 15 residues. The germline gives CDR1 DFQATT, CDR2 SNEGSKA (reference sequence). The trim removed 3 bases at V and 6 bases at J, leaving 11 bases unmatched. The DNA for the CDR3 is TGCAGTGCTAGCCCTCTGGGAGGGTCGGTCAATGAGCAGTTCTTC. As protein: CSASPLGGSVNEQFF.

This clonotype was counted only a few times. The chain is built from TRBV28 and TRBJ2-3; TRBD2 matches at 12 bases. J lost 1 base, V lost 8 bases, and 4 bases had no gene match. This CDR3 is built from 15 residues. Germline V gives CDR1 MDHEN, CDR2 SYDVKM. CDR3 bases: TGTGCCAGCGGGAGACTAGCGGGGGGCACAGATACGCAGTATTTT. This encodes CASGRLAGGTDTQYF.

A word on this clonotype: This clone may be a read error of a much larger clone one base away. This chain uses TRBV30 with TRBJ1-2; weak D call: TRBD1 (5 bases). The germline V gene encodes CDR1 GTSNPN and CDR2 SVGIG (reference sequence). This CDR3 region has 12 residues. CDR3 DNA sequence: TGTGCCTGGAGTACCGGGGGGAAGGGCTGCACCTTC. This translates into CAWSTGGKGCTF.

This clonotype was found a few times. The chain carries TRBV5-1 and TRBJ2-1; 7 positions match TRBD1. There are 14 residues in the CDR3. V trimming: 3 bases; J trimming: 3 bases; junction bases outside the gene matches: 3. Germline-derived CDR1 and CDR2 are SGHRS and YFSETQ. Here the CDR3 reads CASSSGQDYNEQFF. The CDR3 DNA reads as TGCGCCAGCAGCTCCGGACAGGACTACAATGAGCAGTTCTTC.